The present TCR beta chain was sequenced within a study of T-cell memory formation after mild COVID-19 (dated by TCRdb to about 2021). Context from the whole study: TCR sequence clusters from the two donors were found to be largely donor specific. Longitudinal TCRalpha and TCRbeta repertoire sequencing tracked T-cell clones expanding and contracting after mild COVID-19 in a couple of donors. The cohort was made up of two young adult volunteers, one female and one male, who were previously healthy.

The germline V gene (reference sequence) gives CDR1 as SEHNR and CDR2 as FQNEAQ. Spanning cysteine to phenylalanine, the CDR3 consists of 14 amino acids. This entry keeps only the CDR3 DNA: 42 bases, framed from base 1. At the junction V is shortened by 0 bases and J by 5 bases, with 10 bases in between. Overall study results and their limits: The detection of some responding clones in pre-infection memory suggests that pre-existing cross-reactive memory T cells joined the SARS-CoV-2 response. From day 15 to 85, contracting clones showed balanced CD4/CD8 phenotypes, whereas a second wave of clones that expanded from day 15 to 37 leaned towards CD4+. Whether the second-wave clones peaking on day 37 were SARS-CoV-2 specific was not confirmed. The study included only a couple of mild cases, and larger cohorts that include severe cases with pre-infection samples were judged to be necessary. Contracting CD4+ clones appeared mostly in the CM and EM memory subsets, whereas CD8+ clones were enriched in EMRA.

Ficoll-Paque density gradient centrifugation was used to isolate PBMCs. With regard to this clonotype: Its antigen target is currently unknown. No base qualities exist here, and no much larger clone lies one base off it.

The data were produced on an Illumina NovaSeq 6000. TCRalpha and TCRbeta cDNA libraries were constructed by 5'RACE with constant-segment primers, with sample barcodes and unique molecular identifiers being introduced. RNA was extracted from every sample with Trizol reagent. Libraries were amplified in two PCR steps, with a second sample barcode and Illumina TruSeq adapters added in the second step. The libraries were sequenced on an Illumina NovaSeq using 2 x 150 bp paired-end reads. On the study's bioinformatics: Reads were demultiplexed and collapsed into UMI-guided consensus sequences with migec v1.2.7. With mixcr v2.1.11, UMI consensuses were aligned to TRA and TRB V and J templates and assembled into clonotypes. A clonotype was counted as expanded or contracted only if both edgeR and NoisET called the change significant, with noise models trained on biological replicates. For edgeR calls, a false discovery rate-adjusted p below 0.01 and a log2 fold-change threshold of 1 were applied. PCA with hierarchical clustering of max-normalized trajectories of the 1000 most abundant clonotypes was used as exploratory dynamics analysis. The CD4 or CD8 phenotype of responding clones was assigned using the separately sequenced CD4+ and CD8+ repertoires. TCRdb reanalyzed the raw reads on its own, using fastp at Q25 for trimming and MiXCR for clone calling, and kept in-frame beta chains. Entries that share a CDR3 protein sequence are merged under the most common genes and DNA. The V and J calls and clone size come from TCRdb's table, not from the authors' own analysis. The sample table contains about 360,000 distinct CDR3 sequences; only one count was recorded for roughly 13% of them. The ten largest account for about a fifth of the sample.

This clonotype originated in a man aged 18 to 30 who had mild COVID-19 (a few samples of this study predate the infection). The sample titles of this study are shuffled in the database, so cell type and time point are left out; the donor was told from shared clones. Sequencing used PBMCs or a T cell subset sorted from them (not recorded which). In this chain, TRBV7-9 is recombined with TRBJ2-5, with a weak D call of TRBD2 (5 bases match). The sequence in DNA is TGTGCCAGCAGCTTAGCGCCGGGGATTGAGACCCAGTACTTC. This yields the protein CASSLAPGIETQYF.